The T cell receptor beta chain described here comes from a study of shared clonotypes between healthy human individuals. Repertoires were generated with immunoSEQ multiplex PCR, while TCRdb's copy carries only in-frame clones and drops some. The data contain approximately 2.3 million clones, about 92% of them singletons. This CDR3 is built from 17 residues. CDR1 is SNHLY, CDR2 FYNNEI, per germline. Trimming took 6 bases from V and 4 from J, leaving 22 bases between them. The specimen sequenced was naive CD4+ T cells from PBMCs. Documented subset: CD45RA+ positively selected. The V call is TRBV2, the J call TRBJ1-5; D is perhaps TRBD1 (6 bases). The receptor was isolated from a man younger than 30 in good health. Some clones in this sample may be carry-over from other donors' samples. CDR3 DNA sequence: TGTGCCAGCAGACCAGGACAGCGTGCTAGGATAAATCAGCCCCAGCATTTT. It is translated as CASRPGQRARINQPQHF. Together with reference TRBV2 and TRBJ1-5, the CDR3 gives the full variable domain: EPEVTQTPSHQVTQMGQEVILRCVPISNHLYFYWYRQILGQKVEFLVSFYNNEISEKSEIFDDQFSVERPDGSNFTLKIRSTKLEDSAMYFCASRPGQRARINQPQHFGDGTRLSIL.